This passage covers 11 T cell receptor delta chains from one sample sequenced in a study of gamma-delta chains in newborns, infants, children. TCRdb fed the reads into CATT to redo clone calling. The repertoire holds some 3,100 delta-chain clones, with approximately 50% as singletons. The specimen was blood. The receptors originated from a child who received the measles vaccine.

This clone was observed a handful of times. This chain links TRDV1 with TRDJ1; 9 positions match TRDD3. There are 16 residues in the CDR3. Germline assignment: CDR1 TSWWSYY and CDR2 QGS. J was trimmed by 0 bases and V by 8 bases; bases with no gene match: 10. The CDR3 DNA sequence: TGTGCTCTTAGGGGCGTACTGGGGGACTACACCGATAAACTCATCTTT. Protein sequence: CALRGVLGDYTDKLIF.

With respect to this clone: One base away lies a much larger clone, so this may be a sequencing read error. Other DNA sequences in the sample encode the same CDR3. This rearrangement joins TRDV1 to TRDJ2, with TRDD3 identical over 7 bases. Trimming took 6 bases from V and 4 from J; bases not matched to a gene: 8. The CDR3 contains 15 residues. Germline V lookup: CDR1 TSWWSYY, CDR2 QGS. The CDR3 reads CALGDPYWGTAQLFF. The CDR3 region has the DNA TGTGCTCTTGGAGATCCCTACTGGGGGACAGCACAACTCTTCTTT.

Details on this clone: It differs at one base from a far larger clone, so likely a read error. The V call is TRAV29/DV5, the J call TRDJ1, with 9 bases lining up with TRDD3. Germline V lookup: CDR1 NSMFDY, CDR2 ISSIKDK. CDR3 size: 16 residues. The junction had 8 bases not matched to a gene; V was cut back by 2 bases and J by 0 bases. The CDR3 nucleotides are TGTGCAGCAAGAAAGGGGGATACCCTTCACACCGATAAACTCATCTTT. It is translated as CAARKGDTLHTDKLIF.

On this clone: A single base separates this from a much larger clone, so it may be a read error. This same CDR3 is encoded by further DNA sequences in the sample. The rearrangement links TRDV3 to TRDJ1; TRDD3 matches 8 bases. Germline-derived CDR1 and CDR2 are TVYSNPD and GDNSRS (reference sequence). The CDR3 contains 16 residues. As DNA, the CDR3 is TGTGCCTTTCTGGACTGGGGGTCTTACTACACAGATAAACTCATCTTT. Translation gives CAFLDWGSYYTDKLIF. Full variable domain (remainder filled in from reference TRDV3 and TRDJ1): CDKVTQSSPDQTVASGSEVVLLCTYDTVYSNPDLFWYRIRPDYSFQFVFYGDNSRSEGADFTQGRFSVKHILTQKAFHLVISPVRTEDSATYYCAFLDWGSYYTDKLIFGKGTRVTVEP.

About this clone itself: A far larger clone is just one base off, so this is likely a read error. This chain uses TRDV1 with TRDJ2; D might be TRDD3 (5 bases). The CDR3 is 22 residues long. Germline V lookup: CDR1 TSWWSYY, CDR2 QGS. The CDR3 is CALGELVSPFPTILELTAQPFF. The CDR3 coding sequence is TGTGCTCTTGGGGAGTTGGTTAGCCCGTTCCCGACAATACTGGAATTAACAGCACAACCCTTCTTT.

Comments on this clone: It may be a read error: a sequence one base away is much more abundant. This sample includes further DNA sequences coding for the same CDR3. The chain combines TRDV2 with TRDJ3; the match to TRDD3 covers 7 bases. This CDR3 region has 20 residues. After removal of 2 bases from V and 1 base from J, the junction contained 13 bases not matched to a gene. Looked up from germline, CDR1 is GEAIGNYY and CDR2 is EKD. The CDR3 protein is CACDIPSGGYGSWDTRQMFF. The CDR3 region has the DNA TGTGCCTGTGACATCCCCTCTGGGGGGTACGGATCCTGGGACACCCGACAGATGTTTTTC.

The chain combines TRDV2 with TRDJ1; TRDD3 aligns across 8 bases. CDR3 size: 15 residues. J lost 1 base, V lost 0 bases, and 3 bases had no gene match. Germline V gives CDR1 GEAIGNYY, CDR2 EKD. The chain's CDR3 is CACDTLLGVTDKLIF. The CDR3 DNA reads TGTGCCTGTGACACCTTACTGGGGGTCACCGATAAACTCATCTTT.

This clone occurred a few times. V is TRDV1 and J is TRDJ1; 13 positions agree with TRDD3. The CDR3 has 19 residues. In germline, CDR1 is TSWWSYY, CDR2 QGS. V dropped 4 bases and J dropped 10; count of bases not matched to a gene: 21. For the CDR3, the DNA is TGTGCTCTTGGGGCAGACCAGAAACCGTACTGGGGGATACGCCCGGGACTCATCTTT. Translated: CALGADQKPYWGIRPGLIF.

This clone was seen more than once but under ten times. The gene calls are TRDV2 and TRDJ1; 9 nucleotides agree with TRDD3. Per the germline V gene, CDR1 is GEAIGNYY and CDR2 is EKD. The V and J ends lost 0 bases and 0 bases, in that order; junction bases with no gene match: 4. The CDR3 extends over 16 amino acids. The CDR3 coding sequence is TGTGCCTGTGACACCGGGCTGGGGGATTACACCGATAAACTCATCTTT. Protein product: CACDTGLGDYTDKLIF.

This clone is medium-sized. In the same sample, other DNA sequences code for this CDR3. The chain has TRDV1 and TRDJ1; 10 positions agree with TRDD3. The CDR3 is made up of 22 amino acids. Germline trimming cut 0 bases from V and 0 bases from J; bases unmatched to any gene: 19. Germline loops: CDR1 TSWWSYY, CDR2 QGS. CDR3 bases: TGTGCTCTTGGGGAACTTGGGCTACGGGGGATACGCAATCCGATGTACACCGATAAACTCATCTTT. Translation gives CALGELGLRGIRNPMYTDKLIF.

With regard to this clone: With a much larger clone just one base away, this may be a read error. The chain joins TRDV1 to TRDJ1; TRDD2 matches at 7 bases. CDR3 size: 23 residues. Trimming took 3 bases from V and 3 from J; bases not matched to a gene: 31. The germline gives CDR1 TSWWSYY, CDR2 QGS. DNA of the CDR3: TGTGCTCTTGGGGATCATATCCCTACCCTTCCTCCATCTGGGAGATCCGAGGCCGATAAACTCATCTTT. Protein: CALGDHIPTLPPSGRSEADKLIF.